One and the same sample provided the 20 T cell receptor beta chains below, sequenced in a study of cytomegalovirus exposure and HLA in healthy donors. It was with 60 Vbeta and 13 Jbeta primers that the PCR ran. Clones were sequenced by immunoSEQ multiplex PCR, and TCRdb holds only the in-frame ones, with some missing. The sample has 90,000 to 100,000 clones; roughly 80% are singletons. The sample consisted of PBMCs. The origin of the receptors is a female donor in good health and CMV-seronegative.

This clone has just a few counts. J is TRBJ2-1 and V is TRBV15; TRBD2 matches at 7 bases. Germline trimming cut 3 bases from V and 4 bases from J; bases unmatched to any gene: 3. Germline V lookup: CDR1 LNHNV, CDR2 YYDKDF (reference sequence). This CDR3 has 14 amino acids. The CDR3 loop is CATSSPGLYNEQFF. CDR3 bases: TGTGCCACCAGCAGCCCGGGACTATACAATGAGCAGTTCTTC. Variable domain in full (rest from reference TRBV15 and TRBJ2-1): DAMVIQNPRYQVTQFGKPVTLSCSQTLNHNVMYWYQQKSSQAPKLLFHYYDKDFNNEADTPDNFQSRRPNTSFCFLDIRSPGLGDTAMYLCATSSPGLYNEQFFGPGTRLTVL.

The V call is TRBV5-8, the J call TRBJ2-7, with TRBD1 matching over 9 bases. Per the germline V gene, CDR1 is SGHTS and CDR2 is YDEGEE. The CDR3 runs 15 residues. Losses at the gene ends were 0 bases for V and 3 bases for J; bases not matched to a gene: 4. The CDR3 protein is CASSLAGTGIYEQYF. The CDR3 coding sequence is TGTGCCAGCAGCTTGGCCGGGACAGGGATCTACGAGCAGTACTTC.

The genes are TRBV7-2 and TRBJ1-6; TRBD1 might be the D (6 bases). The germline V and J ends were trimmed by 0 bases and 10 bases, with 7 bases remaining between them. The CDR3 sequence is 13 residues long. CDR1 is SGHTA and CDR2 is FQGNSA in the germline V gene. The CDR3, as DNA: TGTGCCAGCAGCTTAGCACAGGGCTCACCCCTCCACTTT. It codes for CASSLAQGSPLHF.

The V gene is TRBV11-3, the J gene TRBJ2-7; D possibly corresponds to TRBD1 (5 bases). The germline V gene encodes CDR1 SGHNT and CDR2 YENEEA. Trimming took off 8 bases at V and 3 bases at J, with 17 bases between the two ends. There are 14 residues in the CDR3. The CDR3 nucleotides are TGTGCCAGCCGTAGGCCCCGACAGAGCTACGAGCAGTACTTC. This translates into CASRRPRQSYEQYF.

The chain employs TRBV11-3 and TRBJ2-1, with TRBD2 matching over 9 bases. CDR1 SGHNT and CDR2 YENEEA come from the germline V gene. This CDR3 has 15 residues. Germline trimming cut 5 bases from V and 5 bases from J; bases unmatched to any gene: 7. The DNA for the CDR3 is TGTGCCAGCAGCCGTCGGATAGCGGGGGACAATGAGCAGTTCTTC. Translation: CASSRRIAGDNEQFF.

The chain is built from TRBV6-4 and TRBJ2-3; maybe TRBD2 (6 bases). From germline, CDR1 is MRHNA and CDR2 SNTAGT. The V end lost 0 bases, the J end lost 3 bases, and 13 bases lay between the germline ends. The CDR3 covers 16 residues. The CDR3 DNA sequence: TGTGCCAGCAGTGACTCCAGGATAGGAGGGACAGATACGCAGTATTTT. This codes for CASSDSRIGGTDTQYF.

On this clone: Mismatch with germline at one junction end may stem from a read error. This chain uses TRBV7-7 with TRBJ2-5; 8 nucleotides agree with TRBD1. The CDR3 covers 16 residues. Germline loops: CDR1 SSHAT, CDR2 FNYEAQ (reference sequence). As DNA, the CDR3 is TGTGCTAGCAGCAGACAGGGGCGCCAAGGACAAGAGACCCAGTACTTC. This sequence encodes CASSRQGRQGQETQYF.

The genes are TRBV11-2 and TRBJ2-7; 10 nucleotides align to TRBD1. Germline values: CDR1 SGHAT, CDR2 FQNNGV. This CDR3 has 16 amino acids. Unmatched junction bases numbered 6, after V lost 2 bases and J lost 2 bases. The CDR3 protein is CASSLLGTGAPYEQYF. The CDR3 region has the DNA TGTGCCAGCAGCTTACTAGGGACAGGGGCCCCCTACGAGCAGTACTTC.

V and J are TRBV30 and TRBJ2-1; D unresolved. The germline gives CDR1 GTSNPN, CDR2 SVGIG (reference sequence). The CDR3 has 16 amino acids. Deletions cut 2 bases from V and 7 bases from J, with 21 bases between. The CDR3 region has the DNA TGTGCCTGGAGTCCGGCCGGGTCCCTAATTAGGAATGAGCAGTTCTTC. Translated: CAWSPAGSLIRNEQFF. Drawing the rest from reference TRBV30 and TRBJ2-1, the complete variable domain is SQTIHQWPATLVQPVGSPLSLECTVEGTSNPNLYWYRQAAGRGLQLLFYSVGIGQISSEVPQNLSASRPQDRQFILSSKKLLLSDSGFYLCAWSPAGSLIRNEQFFGPGTRLTVL.

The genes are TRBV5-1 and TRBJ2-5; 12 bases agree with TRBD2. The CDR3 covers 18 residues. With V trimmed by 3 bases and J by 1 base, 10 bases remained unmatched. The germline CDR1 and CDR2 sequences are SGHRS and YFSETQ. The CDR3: CASSSSTSGRRFQETQYF. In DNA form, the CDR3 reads TGCGCCAGCAGCTCCTCGACTAGCGGGAGACGGTTCCAAGAGACCCAGTACTTC. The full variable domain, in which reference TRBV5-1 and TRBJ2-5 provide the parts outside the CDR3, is KAGVTQTPRYLIKTRGQQVTLSCSPISGHRSVSWYQQTPGQGLQFLFEYFSETQRNKGNFPGRFSGRQFSNSRSEMNVSTLELGDSALYLCASSSSTSGRRFQETQYFGPGTRLLVL.

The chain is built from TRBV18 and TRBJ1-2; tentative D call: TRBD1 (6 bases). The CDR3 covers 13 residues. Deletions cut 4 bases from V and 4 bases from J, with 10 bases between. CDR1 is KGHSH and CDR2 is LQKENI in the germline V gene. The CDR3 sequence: CASSQGEGYGYTF. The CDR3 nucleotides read TGTGCCAGCTCACAGGGGGAAGGCTATGGCTACACCTTC.

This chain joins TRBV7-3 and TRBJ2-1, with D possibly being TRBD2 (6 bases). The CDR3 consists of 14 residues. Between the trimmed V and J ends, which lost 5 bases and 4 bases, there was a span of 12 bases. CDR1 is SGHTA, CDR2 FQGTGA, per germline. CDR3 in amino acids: CASSLGLRYNEQFF. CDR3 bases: TGTGCCAGCAGCCTAGGACTACGTTACAATGAGCAGTTCTTC. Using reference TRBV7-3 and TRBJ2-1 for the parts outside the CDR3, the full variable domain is GAGVSQTPSNKVTEKGKYVELRCDPISGHTALYWYRQSLGQGPEFLIYFQGTGAADDSGLPNDRFFAVRPEGSVSTLKIQRTERGDSAVYLCASSLGLRYNEQFFGPGTRLTVL.

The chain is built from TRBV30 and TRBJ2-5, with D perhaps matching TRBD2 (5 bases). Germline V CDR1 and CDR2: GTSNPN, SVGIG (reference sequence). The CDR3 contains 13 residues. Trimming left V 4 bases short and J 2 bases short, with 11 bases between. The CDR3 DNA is TGTGCCTGGATTGTCAGCGGTCAAGAGACCCAGTACTTC. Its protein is CAWIVSGQETQYF.

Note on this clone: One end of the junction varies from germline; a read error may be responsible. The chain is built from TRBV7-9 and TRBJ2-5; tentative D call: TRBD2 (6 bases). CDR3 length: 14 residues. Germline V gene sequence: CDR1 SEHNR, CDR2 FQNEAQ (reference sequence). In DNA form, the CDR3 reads TGTTCCAGCAGCTTAGGCACCGGGGGAGAGACCCAGTACTTC. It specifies CSSSLGTGGETQYF.

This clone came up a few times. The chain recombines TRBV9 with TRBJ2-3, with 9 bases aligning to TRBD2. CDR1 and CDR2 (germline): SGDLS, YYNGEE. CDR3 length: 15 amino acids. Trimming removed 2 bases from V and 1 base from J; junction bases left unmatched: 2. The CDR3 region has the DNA TGTGCCAGCAGCGTTAGCGGGAGTGGCACAGATACGCAGTATTTT. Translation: CASSVSGSGTDTQYF.

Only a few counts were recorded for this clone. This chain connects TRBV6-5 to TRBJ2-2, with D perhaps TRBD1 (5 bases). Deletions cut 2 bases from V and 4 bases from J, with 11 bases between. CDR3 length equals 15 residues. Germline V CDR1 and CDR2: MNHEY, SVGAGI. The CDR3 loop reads CASSYRGPPTGELFF. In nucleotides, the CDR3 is TGTGCCAGCAGTTACAGGGGCCCCCCCACCGGGGAGCTGTTTTTT.

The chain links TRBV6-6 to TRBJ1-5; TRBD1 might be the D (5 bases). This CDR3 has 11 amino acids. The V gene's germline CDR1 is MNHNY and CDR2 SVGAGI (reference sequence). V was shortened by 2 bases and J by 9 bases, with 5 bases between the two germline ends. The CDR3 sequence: CASSYQGPQHF. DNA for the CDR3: TGTGCCAGCAGTTACCAGGGGCCCCAGCATTTT.

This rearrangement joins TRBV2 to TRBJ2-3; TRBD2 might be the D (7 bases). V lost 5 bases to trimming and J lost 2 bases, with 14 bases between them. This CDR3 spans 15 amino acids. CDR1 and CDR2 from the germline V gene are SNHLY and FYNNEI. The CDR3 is CASSLEGGVTDTQYF. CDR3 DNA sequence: TGTGCCAGCAGTCTGGAGGGGGGGGTCACAGATACGCAGTATTTT.

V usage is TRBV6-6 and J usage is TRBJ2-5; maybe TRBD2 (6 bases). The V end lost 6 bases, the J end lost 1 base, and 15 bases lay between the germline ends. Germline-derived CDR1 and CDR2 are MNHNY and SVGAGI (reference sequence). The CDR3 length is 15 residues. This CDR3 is CASSLRRGTQETQYF. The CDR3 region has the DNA TGTGCCAGCAGCCTCCGCCGGGGGACCCAAGAGACCCAGTACTTC.

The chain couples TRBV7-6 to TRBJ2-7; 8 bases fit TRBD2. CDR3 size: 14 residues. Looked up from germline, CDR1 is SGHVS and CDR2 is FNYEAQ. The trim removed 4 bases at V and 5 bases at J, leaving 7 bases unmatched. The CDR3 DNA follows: TGTGCCAGCAGCTCCGTTAGCGGGATCGACGAGCAGTACTTC. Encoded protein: CASSSVSGIDEQYF.